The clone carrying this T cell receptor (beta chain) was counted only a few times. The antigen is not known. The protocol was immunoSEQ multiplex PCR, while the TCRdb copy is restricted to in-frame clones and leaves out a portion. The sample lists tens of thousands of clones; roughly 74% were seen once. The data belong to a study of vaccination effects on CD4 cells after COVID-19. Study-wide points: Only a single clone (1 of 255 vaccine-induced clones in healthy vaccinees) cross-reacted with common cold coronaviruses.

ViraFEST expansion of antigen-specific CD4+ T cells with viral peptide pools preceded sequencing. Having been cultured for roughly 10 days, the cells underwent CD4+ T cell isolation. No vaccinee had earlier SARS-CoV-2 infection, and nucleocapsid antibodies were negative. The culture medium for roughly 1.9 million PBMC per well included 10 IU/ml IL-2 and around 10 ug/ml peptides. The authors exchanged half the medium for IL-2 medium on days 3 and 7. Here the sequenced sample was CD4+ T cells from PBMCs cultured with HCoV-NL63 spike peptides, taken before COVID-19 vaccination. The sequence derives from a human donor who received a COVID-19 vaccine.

CDR3 nucleotide sequence: TGTGCCAGCAGCTTGGGGCGCAATCAGCCCCAGCATTTT. Encoded protein: CASSLGRNQPQHF. The J gene is TRBJ1-5, the V gene TRBV5-6; D is uncertain. The CDR3 extends over 13 amino acids. The V gene's germline CDR1 is SGHDT and CDR2 YYEEEE. V lost 0 bases and J lost 2, with 3 bases in between.